The text below deals with one TCR beta chain. TCRdb reprocessed the 5' RACE reads via MiXCR and lists one record per CDR3 protein. The profile shows some 460,000 distinct CDR3 sequences, approximately 15% of them singletons. This entry comes from a study of identical twins. This CDR3 has 21 amino acids. In germline, CDR1 is SGHRS, CDR2 YFSETQ. V lost 0 bases and J lost 0; bases outside the gene matches: 17. Separately, the same data were catalogued under a study of yellow fever vaccine responses in identical twins.

Specimen: CD4+ T cells sorted from blood. This receptor was taken from a woman younger than 30 in good health. The chain is built from TRBV5-1 and TRBJ2-7; TRBD2 matches 11 bases. The CDR3 nucleotides are TGCGCCAGCAGCTTGGCCGGGGGGAGGGGACTAGCGGTGACCCGCTCCTACGAGCAGTACTTC. It yields the protein CASSLAGGRGLAVTRSYEQYF.